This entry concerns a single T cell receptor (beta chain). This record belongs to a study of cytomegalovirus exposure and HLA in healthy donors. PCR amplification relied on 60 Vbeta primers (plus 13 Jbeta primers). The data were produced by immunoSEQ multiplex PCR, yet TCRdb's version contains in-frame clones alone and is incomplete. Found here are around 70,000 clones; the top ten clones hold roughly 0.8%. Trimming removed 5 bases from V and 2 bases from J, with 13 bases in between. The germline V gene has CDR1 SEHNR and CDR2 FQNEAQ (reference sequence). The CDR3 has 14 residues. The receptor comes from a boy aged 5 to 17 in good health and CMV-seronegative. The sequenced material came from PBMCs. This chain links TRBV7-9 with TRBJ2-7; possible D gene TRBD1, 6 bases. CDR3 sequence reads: CASSPGQKTYEQYF. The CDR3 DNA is TGTGCCAGCAGCCCCGGACAGAAGACCTACGAGCAGTACTTC.